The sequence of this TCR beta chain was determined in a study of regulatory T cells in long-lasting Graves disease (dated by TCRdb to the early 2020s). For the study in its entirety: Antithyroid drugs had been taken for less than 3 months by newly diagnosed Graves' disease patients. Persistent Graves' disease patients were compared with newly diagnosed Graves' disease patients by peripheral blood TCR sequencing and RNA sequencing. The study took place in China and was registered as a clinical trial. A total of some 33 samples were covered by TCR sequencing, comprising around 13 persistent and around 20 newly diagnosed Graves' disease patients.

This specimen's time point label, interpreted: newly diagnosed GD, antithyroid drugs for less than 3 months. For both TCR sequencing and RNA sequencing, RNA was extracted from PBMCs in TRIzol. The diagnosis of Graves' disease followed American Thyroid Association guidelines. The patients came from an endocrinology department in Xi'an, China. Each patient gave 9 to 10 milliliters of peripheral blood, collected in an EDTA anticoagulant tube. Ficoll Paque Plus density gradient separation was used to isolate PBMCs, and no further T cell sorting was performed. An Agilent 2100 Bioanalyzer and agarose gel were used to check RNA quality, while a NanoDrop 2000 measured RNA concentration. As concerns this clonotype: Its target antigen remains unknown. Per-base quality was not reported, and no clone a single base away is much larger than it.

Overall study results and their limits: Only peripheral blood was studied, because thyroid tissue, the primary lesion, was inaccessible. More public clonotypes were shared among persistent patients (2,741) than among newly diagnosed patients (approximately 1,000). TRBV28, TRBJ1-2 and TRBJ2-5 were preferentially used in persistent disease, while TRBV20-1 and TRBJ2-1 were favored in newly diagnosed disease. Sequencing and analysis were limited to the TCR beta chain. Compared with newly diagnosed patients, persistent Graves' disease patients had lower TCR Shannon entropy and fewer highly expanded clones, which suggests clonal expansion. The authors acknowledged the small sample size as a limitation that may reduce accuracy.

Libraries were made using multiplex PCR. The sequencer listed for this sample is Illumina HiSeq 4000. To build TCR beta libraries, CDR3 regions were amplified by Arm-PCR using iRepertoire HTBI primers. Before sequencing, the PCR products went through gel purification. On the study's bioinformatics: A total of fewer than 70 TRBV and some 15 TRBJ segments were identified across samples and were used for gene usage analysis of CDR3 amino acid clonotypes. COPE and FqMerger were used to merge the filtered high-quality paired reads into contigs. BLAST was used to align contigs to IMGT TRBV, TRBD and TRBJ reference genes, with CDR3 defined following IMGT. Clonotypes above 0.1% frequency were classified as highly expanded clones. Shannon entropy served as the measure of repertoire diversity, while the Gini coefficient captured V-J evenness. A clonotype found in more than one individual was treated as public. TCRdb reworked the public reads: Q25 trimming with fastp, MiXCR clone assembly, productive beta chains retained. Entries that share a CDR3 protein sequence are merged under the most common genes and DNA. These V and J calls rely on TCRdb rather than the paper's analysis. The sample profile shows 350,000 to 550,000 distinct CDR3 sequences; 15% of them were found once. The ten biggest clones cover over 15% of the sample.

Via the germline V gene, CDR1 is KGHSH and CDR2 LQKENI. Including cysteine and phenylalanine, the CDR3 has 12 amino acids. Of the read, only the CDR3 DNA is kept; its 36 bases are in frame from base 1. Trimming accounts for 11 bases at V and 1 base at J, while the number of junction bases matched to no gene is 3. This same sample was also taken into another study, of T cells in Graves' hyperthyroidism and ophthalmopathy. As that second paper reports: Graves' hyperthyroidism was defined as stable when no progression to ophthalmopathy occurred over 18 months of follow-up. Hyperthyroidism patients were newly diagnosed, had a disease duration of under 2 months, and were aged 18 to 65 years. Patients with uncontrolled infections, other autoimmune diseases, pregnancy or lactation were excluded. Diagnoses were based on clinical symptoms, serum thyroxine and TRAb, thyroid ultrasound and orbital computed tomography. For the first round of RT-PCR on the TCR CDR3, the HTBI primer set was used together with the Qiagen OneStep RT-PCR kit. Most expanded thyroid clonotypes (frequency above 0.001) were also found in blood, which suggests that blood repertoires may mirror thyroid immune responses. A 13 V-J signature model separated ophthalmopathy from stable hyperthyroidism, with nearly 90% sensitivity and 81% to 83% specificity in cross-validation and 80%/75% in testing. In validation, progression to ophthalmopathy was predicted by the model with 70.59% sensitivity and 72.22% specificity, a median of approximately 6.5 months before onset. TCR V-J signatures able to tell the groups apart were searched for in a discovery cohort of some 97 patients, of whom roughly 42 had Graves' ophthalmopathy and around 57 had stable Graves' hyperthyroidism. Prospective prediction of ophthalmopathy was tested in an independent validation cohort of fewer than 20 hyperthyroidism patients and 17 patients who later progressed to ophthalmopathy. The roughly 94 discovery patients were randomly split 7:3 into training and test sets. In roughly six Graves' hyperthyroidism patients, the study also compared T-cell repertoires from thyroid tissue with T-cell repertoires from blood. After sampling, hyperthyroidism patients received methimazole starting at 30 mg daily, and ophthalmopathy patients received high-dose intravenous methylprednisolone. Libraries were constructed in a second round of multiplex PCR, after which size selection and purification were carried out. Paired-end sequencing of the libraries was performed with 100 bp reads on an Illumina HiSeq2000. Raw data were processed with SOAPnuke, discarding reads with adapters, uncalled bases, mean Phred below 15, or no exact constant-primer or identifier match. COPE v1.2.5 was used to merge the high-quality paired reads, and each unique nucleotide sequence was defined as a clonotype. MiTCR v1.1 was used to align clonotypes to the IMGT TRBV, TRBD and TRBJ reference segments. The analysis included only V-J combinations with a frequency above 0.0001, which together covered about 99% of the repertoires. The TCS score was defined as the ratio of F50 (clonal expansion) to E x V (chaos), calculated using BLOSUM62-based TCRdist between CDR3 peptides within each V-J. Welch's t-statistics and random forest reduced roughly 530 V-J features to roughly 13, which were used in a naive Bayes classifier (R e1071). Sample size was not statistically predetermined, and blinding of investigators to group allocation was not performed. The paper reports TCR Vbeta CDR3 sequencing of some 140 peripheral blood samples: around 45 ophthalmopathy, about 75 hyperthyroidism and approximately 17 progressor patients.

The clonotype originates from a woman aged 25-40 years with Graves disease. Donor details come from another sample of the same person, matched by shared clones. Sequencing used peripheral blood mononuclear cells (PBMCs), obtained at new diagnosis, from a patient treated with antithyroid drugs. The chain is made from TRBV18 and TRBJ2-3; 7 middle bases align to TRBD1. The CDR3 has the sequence CAAGTGTDTQYF. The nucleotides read TGTGCCGCCGGGACAGGCACAGATACGCAGTATTTT.